This T cell receptor beta chain is from a study of T cells after yellow fever vaccination. Germline lookup yields CDR1 DFQATT and CDR2 SNEGSKA (reference sequence). The length of the CDR3 is 16 residues. V was clipped by 1 base and J by 3 bases; unmatched bases: 5. Making TCR cDNA involved 5'RACE template switching, which added UMIs and a universal primer site. Each CDR3 protein gets one entry after TCRdb re-called the 5' RACE reads with MiXCR. This sample has about 320,000 distinct CDR3 sequences, with roughly an eighth found just once. General observations from the study: Compared with primary, the secondary response was weaker and peaked at day 5, not 15. Researchers cautioned that FACS-sorted repertoires could harbor abundant clonotypes contaminating from the bulk population. Subsequent to the booster, the majority of primary-vaccination clones reappeared (around 96% CD4, more than 70% CD8).

Remarks on this clonotype: Its antigen is undetermined.

The chain has TRBV20-1 and TRBJ2-3; 12 positions match TRBD2. The receptor comes from a man aged 18 to 29 who received the YFV17D yellow fever vaccine. The material sequenced was CD4+ T cells sorted from PBMCs, taken 15 days after the yellow fever booster vaccination. In DNA form, the CDR3 reads TGCAGTGCTAGAGTTTCTAGCGGGGGGGCTACAGATACGCAGTATTTT. Residues: CSARVSSGGATDTQYF.